Below are 11 T cell receptor beta chains sequenced from a single sample in a study of early T cells in non-severe SARS-CoV-2 infection. From the 5' RACE reads, TCRdb called clonotypes with MiXCR, one entry per CDR3 protein. The data hold roughly 34,000 distinct CDR3 sequences, with around 7% observed a single time. Specimen: whole blood, collected at baseline. Receptor source: an adult who was a healthcare worker with PCR-confirmed SARS-CoV-2 infection or an uninfected control (not recorded which).

This clonotype was seen repeatedly, ten times or more. The chain links TRBV7-2 to TRBJ2-7; the D is unclear. Trimming left V 1 base short and J 6 bases short, with 19 bases between. This CDR3 region has 16 residues. CDR1 and CDR2 from the germline V gene are SGHTA and FQGNSA. In DNA form, the CDR3 reads TGTGCCAGCAGCTTAGTTCAGGCCCGCCCAGTCTCCGAGCAGTACTTC. Amino acids: CASSLVQARPVSEQYF.

The chain couples TRBV5-1 to TRBJ2-7, with 7 positions matching TRBD1. The CDR3 spans 14 residues. Trimming took 0 bases from V and 0 from J; bases not matched to a gene: 0. Germline lookup yields CDR1 SGHRS and CDR2 YFSETQ. CDR3 sequence reads: CASSLGDSSYEQYF. Written as DNA, the CDR3 is TGCGCCAGCAGCTTGGGGGACAGCTCCTACGAGCAGTACTTC.

This clonotype was seen repeatedly, ten times or more. This chain links TRBV7-2 with TRBJ1-5; TRBD1 matches 8 bases. This CDR3 is built from 15 residues. Per the germline V gene, CDR1 is SGHTA and CDR2 is FQGNSA. V dropped 5 bases and J dropped 4; count of bases not matched to a gene: 7. The CDR3 sequence is CASSLDRQGNQPQHF. As DNA, the CDR3 is TGTGCCAGCAGCCTAGATCGACAGGGGAATCAGCCCCAGCATTTT.

This clonotype has a count of ten or more. V gene TRBV21-1 combines with J gene TRBJ2-1. TRBV21-1 is a recognized pseudogene. This CDR3 has 15 residues. The CDR3 sequence: CASSKARVDYNEQFF. The CDR3 nucleotides are TGTGCCAGCAGCAAAGCGAGGGTGGACTACAATGAGCAGTTCTTC.

This clonotype was observed many times. The V and J genes are TRBV20-1 and TRBJ2-1; either TRBD1 or TRBD2 may supply D (5 bases each). CDR3 length: 16 residues. Trimming removed 7 bases from V and 6 bases from J, with 25 bases in between. Germline-derived CDR1 and CDR2 are DFQATT and SNEGSKA (reference sequence). CDR3 coding DNA: TGCAGTGGGAGTGGGGGAATCAACTCGAGGGCCAATGAGCAGTTCTTC. Translation: CSGSGGINSRANEQFF.

This clonotype occurred many times. V and J are TRBV12-3 or TRBV12-4 and TRBJ2-4; D ambiguous. This CDR3 contains 14 residues. V dropped 3 bases and J dropped 6 bases, with 12 bases sitting between them. In nucleotides, the CDR3 is TGTGCCAGCAGTTTCCAAGGTGCTGGAAACATTCAGTACTTC. Translated: CASSFQGAGNIQYF.

This clonotype was counted ten times or more. This chain joins TRBV7-9 and TRBJ2-7; 12 positions agree with TRBD2. Germline trimming cut 4 bases from V and 5 bases from J; bases unmatched to any gene: 6. CDR3 size: 15 residues. Germline CDR1 and CDR2: SEHNR and FQNEAQ (reference sequence). The CDR3 sequence: CASSSGTSGFHEQYV. For the CDR3, the DNA is TGTGCCAGCAGCTCCGGGACTAGCGGGTTTCACGAGCAGTACGTC.

This clonotype was counted only a few times. For the CDR3, the DNA is TGTGCCAGCAGTTCGCCCCACTCCGGCGGGGGTGGGACCGGGGAGCTGTTTTTT. It encodes CASSSPHSGGGGTGELFF. The V and J genes are TRBV28 and TRBJ2-2, with TRBD2 identical over 7 bases. V trimming: 4 bases; J trimming: 5 bases; junction bases outside the gene matches: 16. The CDR3 loop spans 18 amino acids. CDR1 is MDHEN, CDR2 SYDVKM, per germline.

The rearrangement joins TRBV12-3 or TRBV12-4 to TRBJ2-1; perhaps TRBD2 as D (6 bases). This CDR3 comprises 17 residues. V lost 5 bases to trimming and J lost 3 bases, with 20 bases between them. The CDR3 bases are TGTGCCAGCAGTCCTCGAAGGGCGGGAACCCTCTACAATGAGCAGTTCTTC. Protein product: CASSPRRAGTLYNEQFF.

This clonotype was counted between two and nine times. The rearrangement uses TRBV29-1 and TRBJ2-1, with no clear D. CDR1 SQVTM and CDR2 ANQGSEA come from the germline V gene. Trimming cost V 6 bases and J 4 bases, with 7 bases left between them. The CDR3 totals 11 residues. The DNA for the CDR3 is TGCAGCGTGACACTTTACAATGAGCAGTTCTTC. Its protein is CSVTLYNEQFF.

V is TRBV18 and J is TRBJ1-1, with unresolved D. Germline CDR1 KGHSH, CDR2 LQKENI. The CDR3 consists of 14 residues. Trimming took 2 bases from V and 0 from J, leaving 7 bases between them. CDR3 coding DNA: TGTGCCAGCTCACCAGGTACAGTGAACACTGAAGCTTTCTTT. Translation: CASSPGTVNTEAFF.